Listed here are 29 T cell receptor beta chains from one sample, sequenced in a study of identical twins. TCRdb redid the calling of the 5' RACE reads with MiXCR, one entry per CDR3 protein. The sample lists hundreds of thousands of distinct CDR3 sequences, approximately 6% occurring once. What was sequenced was naive T cells sorted from blood. The receptors were sampled from a man in his late teens or twenties in good health.

This clonotype was detected a few times. V and J are TRBV11-2 and TRBJ2-1; D may be TRBD1 or TRBD2 (5 bases each). The V gene's germline CDR1 is SGHAT and CDR2 FQNNGV. The ends were cut back, 6 bases at V and 8 bases at J, with 23 bases in the middle. This CDR3 has 16 amino acids. CDR3 in DNA: TGTGCCAGCAGACGAAGGGGAGTAGCCCGGGTCGATGAGCAGTTCTTC. It codes for CASRRRGVARVDEQFF. The full variable domain, rest sourced from reference TRBV11-2 and TRBJ2-1, is EAGVAQSPRYKIIEKRQSVAFWCNPISGHATLYWYQQILGQGPKLLIQFQNNGVVDDSQLPKDRFSAERLKGVDSTLKIQPAKLEDSAVYLCASRRRGVARVDEQFFGPGTRLTVL.

This clonotype was seen repeatedly, ten times or more. V usage is TRBV6-1 and J usage is TRBJ2-5; D is perhaps TRBD1 (6 bases). The CDR3 totals 14 residues. Trimming took off 6 bases at V and 3 bases at J, with 14 bases between the two ends. The V gene's germline CDR1 is MNHNS and CDR2 SASEGT. The CDR3 spells CASSPWTEKETQYF. The CDR3 DNA reads as TGTGCCAGCAGCCCCTGGACAGAGAAAGAGACCCAGTACTTC.

The sample holds a few counts of this clonotype. This chain joins TRBV19 and TRBJ2-1; D is unclear. V was clipped by 6 bases and J by 0 bases, with 9 bases between them. The CDR3 runs 14 residues. The V gene's germline CDR1 is LNHDA and CDR2 SQIVND (reference sequence). The DNA of the CDR3 is TGTGCCAGTAGGGTACAGAGCTCCTACAATGAGCAGTTCTTC. Translated: CASRVQSSYNEQFF.

At least ten counts were recorded for this clonotype. The chain combines TRBV12-3 or TRBV12-4 with TRBJ2-1; 7 positions agree with TRBD2. This CDR3 contains 16 residues. V dropped 5 bases and J dropped 0; count of bases not matched to a gene: 7. The CDR3 sequence: CASSPSGANSYNEQFF. The DNA of the CDR3 is TGTGCCAGCAGTCCCAGCGGGGCCAACTCCTACAATGAGCAGTTCTTC.

This clonotype was detected many times. The chain combines TRBV29-1 with TRBJ2-1; D uncertain. The V end was cut by 7 bases, the J end by 0 bases, with 7 bases between. CDR3 size: 12 residues. CDR1 and CDR2 from the germline V gene are SQVTM and ANQGSEA. CDR3 region: CSASVSYNEQFF. The CDR3 coding sequence is TGCAGCGCCTCAGTCTCCTACAATGAGCAGTTCTTC.

This clonotype was seen more than once but under ten times. The chain couples TRBV18 to TRBJ2-3, with D maybe TRBD2 (6 bases). Germline CDR1 reads KGHSH; CDR2 reads LQKENI. The CDR3 is 14 residues long. V was pared by 8 bases and J by 6 bases, with 18 bases between. The CDR3: CASTLRRGLDTQYF. DNA for the CDR3: TGTGCCAGCACCCTAAGACGGGGACTGGATACGCAGTATTTT. The whole variable domain, filled in from reference TRBV18 and TRBJ2-3, reads NAGVMQNPRHLVRRRGQEARLRCSPMKGHSHVYWYRQLPEEGLKFMVYLQKENIIDESGMPKERFSAEFPKEGPSILRIQQVVRGDSAAYFCASTLRRGLDTQYFGPGTRLTVL.

In its sample, this clonotype was seen many times. The chain couples TRBV12-3 or TRBV12-4 to TRBJ1-1; weak D call: TRBD1 (6 bases). The CDR3 has 13 residues. V was trimmed by 6 bases and J by 4 bases, leaving 12 bases between them. The CDR3: CASSPTGITEAFF. In nucleotides, the CDR3 is TGTGCCAGCAGCCCAACAGGGATCACTGAAGCTTTCTTT.

At least ten counts were recorded for this clonotype. V and J are TRBV6-2 or TRBV6-3 and TRBJ2-1; TRBD1 matches 9 bases. This CDR3 has 20 amino acids. Germline values: CDR1 MNHEY, CDR2 SVGEGT. After removal of 6 bases from V and 3 bases from J, the junction contained 21 bases not matched to a gene. The CDR3 here is CASRAKGQGRSQTNYNEQFF. The CDR3 nucleotides are TGTGCCAGCAGGGCGAAGGGACAGGGAAGGAGTCAAACAAACTACAATGAGCAGTTCTTC.

This clonotype was recorded at least ten times. V gene TRBV7-8 combines with J gene TRBJ1-2, with 7 nucleotides matching TRBD1. Trimming cost V 5 bases and J 7 bases; bases outside gene matches: 7. This CDR3 is built from 13 residues. The germline V gene has CDR1 SGHVS and CDR2 FQNEAQ. CDR3 sequence: CASSTRQGSGYTF. For the CDR3, the DNA is TGTGCCAGCAGCACCCGACAGGGCTCTGGCTACACCTTC.

This clonotype came up a few times. The chain is built from TRBV6-2 or TRBV6-3 and TRBJ2-7, with 7 bases that match TRBD2. Looked up from germline, CDR1 is MNHEY and CDR2 is SVGEGT. The CDR3 length is 13 residues. Losses at the gene ends were 2 bases for V and 4 bases for J; bases not matched to a gene: 2. In DNA, the CDR3 is TGTGCCAGCAGTTACGGACTAGAGTACGAGCAGTACGTC. Residues: CASSYGLEYEQYV.

In its sample, this clonotype was seen a few times. The genes are TRBV14 and TRBJ2-1, with TRBD2 matching over 7 bases. The junction had 9 bases not matched to a gene; V was cut back by 3 bases and J by 1 base. The CDR3 covers 17 residues. CDR1 is SGHDN, CDR2 FVKESK, per germline. The CDR3 is CASSHPRREESYNEQFF. The CDR3, as DNA: TGTGCCAGCAGCCACCCGCGTCGGGAGGAATCCTACAATGAGCAGTTCTTC.

This clonotype was seen at least ten times. The J gene is TRBJ2-1, the V gene TRBV7-9; D unresolved. Germline CDR1 and CDR2: SEHNR and FQNEAQ (reference sequence). V was trimmed by 1 base and J by 4 bases, leaving 2 bases between them. The CDR3 is 12 residues long. The CDR3 DNA follows: TGTGCCAGCAGCTTAGGGTACAATGAGCAGTTCTTC. Its translation: CASSLGYNEQFF.

This clonotype was seen a few times. The V gene is TRBV3-1, the J gene TRBJ2-2; 11 nucleotides agree with TRBD1. V was clipped by 0 bases and J by 10 bases; unmatched bases: 10. CDR3 size: 17 residues. CDR1 LGHDT and CDR2 YNNKEL come from the germline V gene (reference sequence). The CDR3 DNA reads TGTGCCAGCAGCCAAGACCGGGACAGGGGGGTCCTGGTGGAGCTGTTTTTT. Its protein product is CASSQDRDRGVLVELFF. Full variable domain (rest looked up from reference TRBV3-1 and TRBJ2-2): DTAVSQTPKYLVTQMGNDKSIKCEQNLGHDTMYWYKQDSKKFLKIMFSYNNKELIINETVPNRFSPKSPDKAHLNLHINSLELGDSAVYFCASSQDRDRGVLVELFFGEGSRLTVL.

This clonotype showed up many times. V is TRBV24-1 and J is TRBJ2-3; D gene ambiguous. V was trimmed by 0 bases and J by 7 bases, leaving 7 bases between them. CDR1 and CDR2 (germline): KGHDR, SFDVKD. This CDR3 has 13 amino acids. The CDR3 DNA reads TGTGCCACCAGTGATTTGCAGTTCTATACGCAGTATTTT. This encodes CATSDLQFYTQYF.

This clonotype showed up many times. This chain joins TRBV5-1 and TRBJ2-1; no reliable D call. Trimming removed 0 bases from V and 9 bases from J, with 10 bases in between. The germline V gene has CDR1 SGHRS and CDR2 YFSETQ. The CDR3 is 13 amino acids. CDR3 protein: CASSLALDGEQFF. In DNA, the CDR3 is TGCGCCAGCAGCTTGGCCCTTGACGGTGAGCAGTTCTTC.

This clonotype appeared many times. The CDR3 DNA reads TGTGCCAGCAGCTTAGTTGGGGGTAACTACGAGCAGTACTTC. Protein sequence: CASSLVGGNYEQYF. This chain links TRBV7-2 with TRBJ2-7, with D possibly called TRBD1 or TRBD2 (5 bases each). Germline V CDR1 and CDR2: SGHTA, FQGNSA. V shed 1 base and J shed 3 bases, with 10 bases lying between them. CDR3 length: 14 amino acids.

The genes are TRBV14 and TRBJ2-3; D remains unclear. CDR3 length equals 15 residues. Germline V CDR1 and CDR2: SGHDN, FVKESK. V dropped 1 base and J dropped 0 bases, with 8 bases sitting between them. The CDR3 spells CASSQGFTSTDTQYF. CDR3 DNA sequence: TGTGCCAGCAGCCAAGGATTCACTAGCACAGATACGCAGTATTTT.

The table lists this clonotype with many counts. The chain uses TRBV5-1 and TRBJ1-1, with 9 bases lining up with TRBD1. V gave up 0 bases and J gave up 8 bases; unmatched junction bases: 2. The germline V gene has CDR1 SGHRS and CDR2 YFSETQ. This CDR3 has 13 amino acids. CDR3 coding DNA: TGCGCCAGCAGCTTGGCCGGGACAGGGGAAGCTTTCTTT. Amino acids: CASSLAGTGEAFF.

This clonotype was recorded a few times. The V call is TRBV5-1, the J call TRBJ2-1, with 8 nucleotides matching TRBD2. This CDR3 is built from 14 residues. The V gene's germline CDR1 is SGHRS and CDR2 YFSETQ. The junction had 6 bases not matched to a gene; V was cut back by 6 bases and J by 4 bases. The CDR3 sequence: CASTPGLGYNEQFF. The CDR3 nucleotides read TGCGCCAGCACCCCGGGACTAGGGTACAATGAGCAGTTCTTC. The whole variable domain, remainder taken from reference TRBV5-1 and TRBJ2-1, is KAGVTQTPRYLIKTRGQQVTLSCSPISGHRSVSWYQQTPGQGLQFLFEYFSETQRNKGNFPGRFSGRQFSNSRSEMNVSTLELGDSALYLCASTPGLGYNEQFFGPGTRLTVL.

This clonotype was counted at least ten times. The genes are TRBV6-2 or TRBV6-3 and TRBJ2-3, with D possibly TRBD1 on 5 matching bases. From germline, CDR1 is MNHEY and CDR2 SVGEGT. Trimming pared 6 bases from V and 2 bases from J, leaving 15 bases between. The CDR3 totals 15 residues. DNA for the CDR3: TGTGCCAGCAGCGTGGACACGGACCTCACAGATACGCAGTATTTT. Protein: CASSVDTDLTDTQYF.

At least ten counts were recorded for this clonotype. The chain is built from TRBV5-1 and TRBJ2-1; 9 bases match TRBD1. The germline V gene has CDR1 SGHRS and CDR2 YFSETQ. Trimming cost V 1 base and J 13 bases; bases outside gene matches: 3. The CDR3 consists of 12 residues. DNA for the CDR3: TGCGCCAGCAGCTTGATGGACAGGGGACAGTTCTTC. Residues: CASSLMDRGQFF.

This clonotype was seen repeatedly, ten times or more. The chain is built from TRBV28 and TRBJ2-7; D is ambiguous. Germline assignment: CDR1 MDHEN and CDR2 SYDVKM. The CDR3 is 11 amino acids. Trimming took off 10 bases at V and 4 bases at J, with 11 bases between the two ends. CDR3 residues: CATHDEYEQYF. For the CDR3, the DNA is TGTGCCACCCACGATGAATACGAGCAGTACTTC.

In this sample, this clonotype turned up a few times. The chain is built from TRBV6-1 and TRBJ2-7; 10 nucleotides match TRBD2. Looked up from germline, CDR1 is MNHNS and CDR2 is SASEGT. The V segment lost 5 bases and the J segment 0 bases; nucleotides outside the gene matches: 4. The CDR3 sequence is 15 residues long. CDR3 sequence reads: CASSPASGSSYEQYV. Here the CDR3 DNA reads TGTGCCAGCAGTCCAGCTAGCGGGAGCTCCTACGAGCAGTACGTC.

This clonotype was seen more than once but under ten times. The chain combines TRBV6-5 with TRBJ2-3; 8 positions agree with TRBD2. This CDR3 has 19 residues. V was pared by 0 bases and J by 2 bases, with 13 bases of the junction left unmatched. Germline V gives CDR1 MNHEY, CDR2 SVGAGI. The CDR3 spells CASSYSRLSVGRDTDTQYF. CDR3 coding DNA: TGTGCCAGCAGTTACTCGAGGCTTTCGGTCGGGAGGGACACAGATACGCAGTATTTT.

Ten or more counts support this clonotype. The chain uses TRBV4-2 and TRBJ2-1; 10 bases are shared with TRBD2. This CDR3 comprises 17 residues. The V gene's germline CDR1 is LGHNA and CDR2 YNFKEQ. With 1 base clipped from V and 5 bases from J, the junction kept 8 bases outside the gene matches. CDR3 sequence (DNA): TGTGCCAGCAGCCAAGGGCTAGCGGGAGAAGAGGACAATGAGCAGTTCTTC. Translation: CASSQGLAGEEDNEQFF.

This clonotype was counted between two and nine times. The chain has TRBV12-3 or TRBV12-4 and TRBJ2-1, with 10 bases that match TRBD2. CDR3 length: 16 amino acids. Losses at the gene ends were 6 bases for V and 10 bases for J; bases not matched to a gene: 15. As DNA, the CDR3 is TGTGCCAGCAGCCCCGTGAGGCTAGCGGGAGCATTGGAGCAGTTCTTC. Translated: CASSPVRLAGALEQFF.

V usage is TRBV5-6 and J usage is TRBJ2-7; no reliable D call. The CDR3 consists of 14 residues. The germline gives CDR1 SGHDT, CDR2 YYEEEE. V lost 4 bases and J lost 2, with 13 bases in between. The CDR3 region is CASSNRLNPYEQYF. As DNA, the CDR3 is TGTGCCAGCAGCAACAGATTAAACCCCTACGAGCAGTACTTC.

The chain joins TRBV7-3 to TRBJ2-3; tentatively, D is TRBD1 (6 bases). The V and J ends lost 2 bases and 11 bases respectively, with 11 bases between them. This CDR3 comprises 12 residues. The germline CDR1 and CDR2 sequences are SGHTA and FQGTGA. CDR3 sequence reads: CASSLQGSMQYF. The CDR3 nucleotides read TGTGCCAGCAGCTTACAGGGGTCCATGCAGTATTTT.

This clonotype was seen ten or more times. V and J are TRBV7-2 and TRBJ2-3, with D hard to call. This CDR3 comprises 16 residues. V was cut by 6 bases and J by 2 bases, with 18 bases left in between. Germline loops: CDR1 SGHTA, CDR2 FQGNSA. Here the CDR3 reads CASSFRSFQTTDTQYF. The CDR3 DNA reads TGTGCCAGCAGTTTCAGGTCCTTCCAGACCACAGATACGCAGTATTTT.